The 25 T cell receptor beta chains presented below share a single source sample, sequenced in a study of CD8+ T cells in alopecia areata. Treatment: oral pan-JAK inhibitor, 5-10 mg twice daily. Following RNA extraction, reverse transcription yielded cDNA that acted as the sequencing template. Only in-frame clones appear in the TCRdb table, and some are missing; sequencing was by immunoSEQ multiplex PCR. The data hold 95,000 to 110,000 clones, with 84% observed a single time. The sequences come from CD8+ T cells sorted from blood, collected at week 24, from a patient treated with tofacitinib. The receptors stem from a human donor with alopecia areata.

The CDR3 region is CASRTGGGGWPDEQYF. In DNA form, the CDR3 reads TGTGCCAGCAGGACCGGGGGTGGAGGCTGGCCGGACGAGCAGTACTTC. The chain uses TRBV6-6 and TRBJ2-7; a possible D gene is TRBD2 (6 bases). V was clipped by 6 bases and J by 5 bases, with 23 bases between them. This CDR3 is built from 16 residues. CDR1 is MNHNY, CDR2 SVGAGI, per germline (reference sequence).

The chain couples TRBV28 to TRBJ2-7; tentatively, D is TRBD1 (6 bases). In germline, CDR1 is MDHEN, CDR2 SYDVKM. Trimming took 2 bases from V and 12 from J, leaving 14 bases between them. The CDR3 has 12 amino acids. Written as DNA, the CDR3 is TGTGCCAGCAGTTTACCGGGACATACACGGTACTTC. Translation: CASSLPGHTRYF. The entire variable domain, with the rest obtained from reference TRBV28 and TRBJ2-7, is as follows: DVKVTQSSRYLVKRTGEKVFLECVQDMDHENMFWYRQDPGLGLRLIYFSYDVKMKEKGDIPEGYSVSREKKERFSLILESASTNQTSMYLCASSLPGHTRYFGPGTRLTVT.

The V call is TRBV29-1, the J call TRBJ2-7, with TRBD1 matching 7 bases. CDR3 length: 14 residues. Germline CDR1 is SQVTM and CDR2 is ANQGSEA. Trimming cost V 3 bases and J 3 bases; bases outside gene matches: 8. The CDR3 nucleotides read TGCAGCGTTGAGTTCACGGGACAGAGCTACGAGCAGTACTTC. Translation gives CSVEFTGQSYEQYF.

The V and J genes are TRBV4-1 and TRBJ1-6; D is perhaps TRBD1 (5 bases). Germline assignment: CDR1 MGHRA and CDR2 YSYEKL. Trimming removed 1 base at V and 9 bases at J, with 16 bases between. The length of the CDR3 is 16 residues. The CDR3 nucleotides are TGCGCCAGCAGCCAAGGAGGGGTCACGGGACCTTCACCCCTCCACTTT. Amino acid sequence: CASSQGGVTGPSPLHF.

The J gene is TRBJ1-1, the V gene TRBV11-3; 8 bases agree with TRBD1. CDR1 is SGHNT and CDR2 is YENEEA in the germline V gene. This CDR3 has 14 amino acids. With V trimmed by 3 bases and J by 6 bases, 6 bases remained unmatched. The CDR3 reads CASSLNRGSAEAFF. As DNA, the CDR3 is TGTGCCAGCAGCTTGAACAGGGGGTCGGCTGAAGCTTTCTTT.

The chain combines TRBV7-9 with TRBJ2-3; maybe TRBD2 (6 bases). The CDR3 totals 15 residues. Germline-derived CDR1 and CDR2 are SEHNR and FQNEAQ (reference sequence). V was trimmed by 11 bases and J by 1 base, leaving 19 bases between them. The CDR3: CAGGLPGLGTDTQYF. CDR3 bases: TGTGCCGGAGGACTACCGGGACTGGGCACAGATACGCAGTATTTT.

CDR3 sequence: CASSQTNQGENTEAFF. The CDR3 DNA is TGCGCCAGCAGCCAAACTAACCAGGGGGAGAACACTGAAGCTTTCTTT. The rearrangement uses TRBV4-1 and TRBJ1-1, with TRBD1 identical over 7 bases. The CDR3 runs 16 residues. V trimming: 2 bases; J trimming: 1 base; junction bases outside the gene matches: 7. Germline V CDR1 and CDR2: MGHRA, YSYEKL.

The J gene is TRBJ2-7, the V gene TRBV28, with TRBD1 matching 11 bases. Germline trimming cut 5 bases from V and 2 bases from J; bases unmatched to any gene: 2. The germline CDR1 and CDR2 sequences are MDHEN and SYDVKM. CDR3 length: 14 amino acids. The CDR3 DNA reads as TGTGCCAGCAGTGAGGGACAGGGGGCCTACGAGCAGTACTTC. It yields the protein CASSEGQGAYEQYF.

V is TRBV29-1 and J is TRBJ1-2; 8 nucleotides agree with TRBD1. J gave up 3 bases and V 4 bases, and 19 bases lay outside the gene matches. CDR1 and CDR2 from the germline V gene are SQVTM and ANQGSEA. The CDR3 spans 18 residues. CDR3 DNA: TGCAGCGTTGTGGGGGGGGAAGGACAGGGCAAAGGAGACTATGGCTACACCTTC. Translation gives CSVVGGEGQGKGDYGYTF.

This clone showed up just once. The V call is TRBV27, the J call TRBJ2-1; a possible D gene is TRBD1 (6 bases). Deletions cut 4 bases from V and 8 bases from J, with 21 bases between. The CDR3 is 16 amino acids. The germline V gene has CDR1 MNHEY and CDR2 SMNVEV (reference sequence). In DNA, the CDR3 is TGTGCCAGCAGTTCTATCCCCTGGGCAGGGGACGATGAGCAGTTCTTC. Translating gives CASSSIPWAGDDEQFF.

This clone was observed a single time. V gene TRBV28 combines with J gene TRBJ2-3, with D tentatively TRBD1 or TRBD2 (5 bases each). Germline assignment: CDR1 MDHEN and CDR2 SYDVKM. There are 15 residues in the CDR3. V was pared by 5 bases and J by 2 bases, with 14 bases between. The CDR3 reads CASSLRDDDTDTQYF. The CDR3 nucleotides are TGTGCCAGCAGTCTACGGGACGACGACACAGATACGCAGTATTTT.

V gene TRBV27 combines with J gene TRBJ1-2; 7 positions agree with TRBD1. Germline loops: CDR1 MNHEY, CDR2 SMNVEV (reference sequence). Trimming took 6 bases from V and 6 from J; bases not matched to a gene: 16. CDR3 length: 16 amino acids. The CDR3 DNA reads TGTGCCAGCAGCCCAACCTTTATGGGACAGATGAATGGCTACACCTTC. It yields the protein CASSPTFMGQMNGYTF.

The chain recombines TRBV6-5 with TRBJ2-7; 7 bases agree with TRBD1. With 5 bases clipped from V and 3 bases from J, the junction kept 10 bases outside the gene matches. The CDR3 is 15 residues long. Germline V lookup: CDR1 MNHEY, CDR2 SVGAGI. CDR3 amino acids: CASSVGQRVFYEQYF. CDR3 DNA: TGTGCCAGCAGTGTGGGACAGAGGGTATTCTACGAGCAGTACTTC.

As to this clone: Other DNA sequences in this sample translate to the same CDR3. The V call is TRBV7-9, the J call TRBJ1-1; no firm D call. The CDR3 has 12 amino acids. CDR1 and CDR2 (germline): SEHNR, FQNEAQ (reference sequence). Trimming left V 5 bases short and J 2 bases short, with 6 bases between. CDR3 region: CASSGGNTEAFF. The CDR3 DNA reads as TGTGCCAGCAGCGGTGGTAACACTGAAGCTTTCTTT.

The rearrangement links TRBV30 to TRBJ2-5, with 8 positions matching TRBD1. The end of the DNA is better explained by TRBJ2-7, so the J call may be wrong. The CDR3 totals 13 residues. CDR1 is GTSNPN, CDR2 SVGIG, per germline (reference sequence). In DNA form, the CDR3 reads TGTGCCTGGAGTTTGGACAGGGCCTACGAGCAGTACTTC. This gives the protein CAWSLDRAYEQYF.

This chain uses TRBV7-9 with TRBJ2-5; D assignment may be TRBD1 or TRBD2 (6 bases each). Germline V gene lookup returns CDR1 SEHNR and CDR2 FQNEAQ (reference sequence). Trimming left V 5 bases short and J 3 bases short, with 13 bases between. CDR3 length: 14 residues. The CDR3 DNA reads TGTGCCAGCAGCCCTGAGGGGGGAAAAGAGACCCAGTACTTC. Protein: CASSPEGGKETQYF.

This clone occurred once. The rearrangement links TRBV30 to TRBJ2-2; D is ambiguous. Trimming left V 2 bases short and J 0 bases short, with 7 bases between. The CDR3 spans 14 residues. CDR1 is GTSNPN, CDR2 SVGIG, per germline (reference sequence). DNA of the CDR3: TGTGCCTGGAGTAGGACGCCGAACACCGGGGAGCTGTTTTTT. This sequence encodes CAWSRTPNTGELFF. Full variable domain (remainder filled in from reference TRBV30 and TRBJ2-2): SQTIHQWPATLVQPVGSPLSLECTVEGTSNPNLYWYRQAAGRGLQLLFYSVGIGQISSEVPQNLSASRPQDRQFILSSKKLLLSDSGFYLCAWSRTPNTGELFFGEGSRLTVL.

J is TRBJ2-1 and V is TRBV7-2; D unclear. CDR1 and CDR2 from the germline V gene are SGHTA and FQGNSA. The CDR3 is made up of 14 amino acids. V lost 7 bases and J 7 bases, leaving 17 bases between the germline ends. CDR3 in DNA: TGTGCCAGCACCTCAAGACTGCTATGGAATGAGCAGTTCTTC. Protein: CASTSRLLWNEQFF.

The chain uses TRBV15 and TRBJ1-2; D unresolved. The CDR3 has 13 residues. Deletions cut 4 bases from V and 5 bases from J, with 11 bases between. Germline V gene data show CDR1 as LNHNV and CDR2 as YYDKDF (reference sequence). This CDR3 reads CATSKVAGYGYTF. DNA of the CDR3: TGTGCCACCAGCAAAGTTGCAGGATATGGCTACACCTTC.

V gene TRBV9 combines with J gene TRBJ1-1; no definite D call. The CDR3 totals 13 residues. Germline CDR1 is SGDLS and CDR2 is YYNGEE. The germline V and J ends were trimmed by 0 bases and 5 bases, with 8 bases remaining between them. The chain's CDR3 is CASSVGHETEAFF. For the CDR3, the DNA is TGTGCCAGCAGCGTAGGACATGAGACTGAAGCTTTCTTT.

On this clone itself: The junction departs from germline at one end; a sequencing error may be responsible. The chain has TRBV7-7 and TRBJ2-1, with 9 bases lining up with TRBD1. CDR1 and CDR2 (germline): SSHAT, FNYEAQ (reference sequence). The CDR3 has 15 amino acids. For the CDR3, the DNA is TGTGCTAGCAGCTTAACGACAGGGGGGGGCAGCGAGCAGTTCTTC. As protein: CASSLTTGGGSEQFF.

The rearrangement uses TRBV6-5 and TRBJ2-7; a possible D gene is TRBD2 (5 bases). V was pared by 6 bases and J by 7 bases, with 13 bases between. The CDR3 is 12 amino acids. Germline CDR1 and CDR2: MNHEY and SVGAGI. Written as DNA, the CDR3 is TGTGCCAGCAGCCCAGTCGCGGGTGAGCAGTACTTC. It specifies CASSPVAGEQYF.

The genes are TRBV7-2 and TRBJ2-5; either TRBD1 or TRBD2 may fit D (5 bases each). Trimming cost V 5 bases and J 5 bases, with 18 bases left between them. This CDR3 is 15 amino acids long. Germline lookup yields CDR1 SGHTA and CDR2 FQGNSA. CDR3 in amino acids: CASSARGIPGETQYF. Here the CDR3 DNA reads TGTGCCAGCAGCGCTAGGGGCATCCCGGGGGAGACCCAGTACTTC.

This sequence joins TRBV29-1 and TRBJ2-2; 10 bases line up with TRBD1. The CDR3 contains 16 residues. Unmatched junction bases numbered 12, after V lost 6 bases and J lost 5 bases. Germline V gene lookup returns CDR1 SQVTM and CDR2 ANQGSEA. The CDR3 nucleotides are TGCAGCGTCTTACTTGATGGACAGGGGGGAACCGGGGAGCTGTTTTTT. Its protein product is CSVLLDGQGGTGELFF.

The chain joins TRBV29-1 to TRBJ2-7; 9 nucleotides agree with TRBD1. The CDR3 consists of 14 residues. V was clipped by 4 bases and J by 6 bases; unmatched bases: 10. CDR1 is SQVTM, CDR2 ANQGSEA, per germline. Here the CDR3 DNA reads TGCAGCGTTGTTGGGGACAGGGTTTTGGGCGAGCAGTACTTC. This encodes CSVVGDRVLGEQYF.